Following are 3 T cell receptor beta chains from one sample sequenced in a study of T cell responses to AZD1222 COVID-19 vaccine. Generated by immunoSEQ multiplex PCR, the TCRdb table keeps only in-frame clones and is missing some. The repertoire holds some 280,000 clones, with 90% to 95% as singletons. The material was peripheral blood, obtained 28 days after the second AZD1222 dose. The receptors derive from an adult who received the AZD1222 COVID-19 vaccine.

The chain joins TRBV29-1 to TRBJ1-1, with D possibly TRBD1 on 5 matching bases. Germline V CDR1 and CDR2: SQVTM, ANQGSEA. This CDR3 is 11 amino acids long. V was shortened by 6 bases and J by 1 base, with 6 bases between the two germline ends. The CDR3 region has the DNA TGCAGCGTACAGGAGAACACTGAAGCTTTCTTT. Translation gives CSVQENTEAFF.

This chain joins TRBV18 and TRBJ2-7; maybe TRBD2 (6 bases). This CDR3 contains 14 residues. Trimming removed 3 bases from V and 2 bases from J, with 11 bases in between. Per germline, CDR1 KGHSH and CDR2 LQKENI. For the CDR3, the DNA is TGTGCCAGCTCACCCCGGGACTCTGCCTACGAGCAGTACTTC. Translated: CASSPRDSAYEQYF.

This chain uses TRBV6-5 with TRBJ1-6, with D unresolved. V lost 6 bases and J 8 bases, leaving 14 bases between the germline ends. CDR3 size: 14 residues. Germline assignment: CDR1 MNHEY and CDR2 SVGAGI. The CDR3 bases are TGTGCCAGCAGGTACAATGGGAGAGATTCACCCCTCCACTTT. Its protein is CASRYNGRDSPLHF.